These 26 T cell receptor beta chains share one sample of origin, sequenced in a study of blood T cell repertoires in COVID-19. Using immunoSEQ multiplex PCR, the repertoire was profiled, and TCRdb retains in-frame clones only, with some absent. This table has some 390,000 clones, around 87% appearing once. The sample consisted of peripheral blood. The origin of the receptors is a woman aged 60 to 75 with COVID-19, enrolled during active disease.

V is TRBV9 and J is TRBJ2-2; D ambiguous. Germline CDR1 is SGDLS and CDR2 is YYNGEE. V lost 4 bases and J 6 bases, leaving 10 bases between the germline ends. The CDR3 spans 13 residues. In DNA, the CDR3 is TGTGCCAGCAGCCCCCAGATCGCCGGGGAGCTGTTTTTT. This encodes CASSPQIAGELFF.

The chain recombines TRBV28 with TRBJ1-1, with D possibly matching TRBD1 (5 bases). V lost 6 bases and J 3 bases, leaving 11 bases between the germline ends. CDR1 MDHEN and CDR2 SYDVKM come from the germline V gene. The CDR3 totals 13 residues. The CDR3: CASRGPKDTEAFF. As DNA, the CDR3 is TGTGCCAGCAGGGGGCCGAAGGACACTGAAGCTTTCTTT. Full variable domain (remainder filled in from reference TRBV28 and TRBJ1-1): DVKVTQSSRYLVKRTGEKVFLECVQDMDHENMFWYRQDPGLGLRLIYFSYDVKMKEKGDIPEGYSVSREKKERFSLILESASTNQTSMYLCASRGPKDTEAFFGQGTRLTVV.

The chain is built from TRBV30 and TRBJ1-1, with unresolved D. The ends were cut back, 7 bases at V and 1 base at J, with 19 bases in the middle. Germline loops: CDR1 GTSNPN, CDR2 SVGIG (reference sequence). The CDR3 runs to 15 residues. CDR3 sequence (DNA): TGTGCCTTCTCCAGTTGGGAGAGAGCGAACACTGAAGCTTTCTTT. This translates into CAFSSWERANTEAFF.

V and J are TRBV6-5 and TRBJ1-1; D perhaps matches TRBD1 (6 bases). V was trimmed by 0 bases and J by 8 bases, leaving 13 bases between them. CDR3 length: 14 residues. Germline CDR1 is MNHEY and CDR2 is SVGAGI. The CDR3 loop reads CASSYSRGGLEAFF. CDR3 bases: TGTGCCAGCAGTTACTCGAGGGGGGGGCTGGAAGCTTTCTTT.

The DNA of the CDR3 is TGTGCCAGCTCACCACTACTAGAAGGTCCTACGCAGTATTTT. Protein sequence: CASSPLLEGPTQYF. V usage is TRBV18 and J usage is TRBJ2-3; possible D gene TRBD2, 5 bases. This CDR3 is built from 14 residues. Germline CDR1 is KGHSH and CDR2 is LQKENI. The ends were cut back, 1 base at V and 8 bases at J, with 13 bases in the middle. The full variable domain, completed using reference TRBV18 and TRBJ2-3, is NAGVMQNPRHLVRRRGQEARLRCSPMKGHSHVYWYRQLPEEGLKFMVYLQKENIIDESGMPKERFSAEFPKEGPSILRIQQVVRGDSAAYFCASSPLLEGPTQYFGPGTRLTVL.

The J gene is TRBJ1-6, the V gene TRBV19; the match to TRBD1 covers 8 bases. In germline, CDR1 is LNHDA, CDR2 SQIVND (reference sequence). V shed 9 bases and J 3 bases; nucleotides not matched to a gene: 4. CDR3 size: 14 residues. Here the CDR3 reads CASRGQDYNSPLHF. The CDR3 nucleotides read TGTGCCAGCAGGGGACAGGACTATAATTCACCCCTCCACTTT.

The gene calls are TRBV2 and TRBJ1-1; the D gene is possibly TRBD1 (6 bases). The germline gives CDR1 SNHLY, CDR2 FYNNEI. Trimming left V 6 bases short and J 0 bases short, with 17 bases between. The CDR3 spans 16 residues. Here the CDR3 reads CASSLGTGPMNTEAFF. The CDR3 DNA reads TGTGCCAGCAGCTTGGGAACAGGGCCCATGAACACTGAAGCTTTCTTT.

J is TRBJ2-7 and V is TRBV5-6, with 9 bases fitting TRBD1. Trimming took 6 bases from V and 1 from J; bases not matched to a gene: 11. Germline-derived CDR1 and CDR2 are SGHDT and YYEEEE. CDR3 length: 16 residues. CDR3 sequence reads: CASNDQQGAWSYEQYF. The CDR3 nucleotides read TGTGCCAGCAACGACCAACAGGGGGCATGGTCCTACGAGCAGTACTTC.

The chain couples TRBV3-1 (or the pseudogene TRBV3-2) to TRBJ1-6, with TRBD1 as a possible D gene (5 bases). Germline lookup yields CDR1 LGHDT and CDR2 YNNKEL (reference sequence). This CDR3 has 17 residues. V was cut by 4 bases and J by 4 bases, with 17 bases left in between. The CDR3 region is CASSRRGGIEYNSPLHF. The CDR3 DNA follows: TGTGCCAGCAGCCGGAGGGGAGGGATAGAGTATAATTCACCCCTCCACTTT.

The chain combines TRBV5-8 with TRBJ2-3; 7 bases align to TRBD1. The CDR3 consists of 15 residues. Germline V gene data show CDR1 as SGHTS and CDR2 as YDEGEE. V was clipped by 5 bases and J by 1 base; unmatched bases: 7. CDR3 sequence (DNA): TGTGCCAGCAGGTTTCGAGGACAGGGCACAGATACGCAGTATTTT. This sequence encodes CASRFRGQGTDTQYF.

The CDR3 is CASSPTGNTEAFF. In nucleotides, the CDR3 is TGTGCCAGCAGTCCCACAGGGAACACTGAAGCTTTCTTT. J is TRBJ1-1 and V is TRBV3-1 (or the pseudogene TRBV3-2), with D maybe TRBD1 (5 bases). The CDR3 is 13 residues long. V lost 6 bases and J 1 base, leaving 9 bases between the germline ends. The germline V gene has CDR1 LGHDT and CDR2 YNNKEL (reference sequence).

The CDR3 DNA is TGCGCCAGCAGCCAAGAGTCCAGGACAGGGTCGGCCAACGTCCTGACTTTC. Amino acid sequence: CASSQESRTGSANVLTF. The chain employs TRBV4-1 and TRBJ2-6; 8 nucleotides align to TRBD1. The J segment lost 6 bases and the V segment lost 0 bases, leaving 7 bases of the junction unmatched. CDR1 MGHRA and CDR2 YSYEKL come from the germline V gene. The CDR3 is 17 amino acids.

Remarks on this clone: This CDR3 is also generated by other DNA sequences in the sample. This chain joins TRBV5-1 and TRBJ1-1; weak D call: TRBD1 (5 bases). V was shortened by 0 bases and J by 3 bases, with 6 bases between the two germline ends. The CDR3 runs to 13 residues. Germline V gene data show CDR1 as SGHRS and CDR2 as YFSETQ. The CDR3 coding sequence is TGCGCCAGCAGCTTGGTAGGGGACACTGAAGCTTTCTTT. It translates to CASSLVGDTEAFF.

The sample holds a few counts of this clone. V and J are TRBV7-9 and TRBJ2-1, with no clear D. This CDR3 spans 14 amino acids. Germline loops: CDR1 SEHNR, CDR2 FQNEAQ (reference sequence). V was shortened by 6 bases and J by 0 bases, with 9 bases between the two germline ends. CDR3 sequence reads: CASRHRSSYNEQFF. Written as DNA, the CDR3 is TGTGCCAGCAGACACCGGAGCTCCTACAATGAGCAGTTCTTC. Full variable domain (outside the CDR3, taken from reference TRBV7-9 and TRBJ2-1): DTGVSQNPRHKITKRGQNVTFRCDPISEHNRLYWYRQTLGQGPEFLTYFQNEAQLEKSRLLSDRFSAERPKGSFSTLEIQRTEQGDSAMYLCASRHRSSYNEQFFGPGTRLTVL.

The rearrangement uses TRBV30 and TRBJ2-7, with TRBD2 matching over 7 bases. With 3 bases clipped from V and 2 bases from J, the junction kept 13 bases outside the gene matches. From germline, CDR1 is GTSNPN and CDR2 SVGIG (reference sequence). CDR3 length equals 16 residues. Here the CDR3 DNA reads TGTGCCTGGAGCCAAAGGGTGGCGGGGACTACCTACGAGCAGTACTTC. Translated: CAWSQRVAGTTYEQYF.

The CDR3 DNA is TGTGCCAGCAGTGAATCCTGGGACACAGCTAACTATGGCTACACCTTC. Protein sequence: CASSESWDTANYGYTF. The chain recombines TRBV25-1 with TRBJ1-2; TRBD1 is a possible D gene (6 bases). Germline values: CDR1 MGHDK, CDR2 SYGVNS. The V end lost 1 base, the J end lost 0 bases, and 12 bases lay between the germline ends. This CDR3 has 16 amino acids.

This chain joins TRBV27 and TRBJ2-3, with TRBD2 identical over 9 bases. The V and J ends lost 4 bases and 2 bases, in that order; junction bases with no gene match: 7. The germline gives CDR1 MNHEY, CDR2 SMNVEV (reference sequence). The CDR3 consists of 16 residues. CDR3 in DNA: TGTGCCAGCAGTTCGAGAGCGGGGGGAACCACAGATACGCAGTATTTT. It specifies CASSSRAGGTTDTQYF.

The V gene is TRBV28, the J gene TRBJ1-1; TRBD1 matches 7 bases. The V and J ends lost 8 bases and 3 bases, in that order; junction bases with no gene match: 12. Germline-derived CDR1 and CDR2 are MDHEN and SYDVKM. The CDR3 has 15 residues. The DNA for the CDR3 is TGTGCCAGCGGTTGGGCAGGGACAGTTCACACTGAAGCTTTCTTT. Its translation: CASGWAGTVHTEAFF.

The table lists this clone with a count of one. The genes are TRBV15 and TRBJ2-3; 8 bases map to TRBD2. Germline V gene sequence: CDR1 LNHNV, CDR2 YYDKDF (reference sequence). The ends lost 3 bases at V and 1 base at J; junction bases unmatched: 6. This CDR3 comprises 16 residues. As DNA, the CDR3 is TGTGCCACCAGCAGTCCTCAAGCGGGGGGCACAGATACGCAGTATTTT. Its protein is CATSSPQAGGTDTQYF.

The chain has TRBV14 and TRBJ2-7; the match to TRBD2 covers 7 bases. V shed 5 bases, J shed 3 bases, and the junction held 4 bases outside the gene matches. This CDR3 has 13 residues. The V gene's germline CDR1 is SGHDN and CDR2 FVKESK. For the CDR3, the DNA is TGTGCCAGCAGCGCCCCGGGGGGCTACGAGCAGTACTTC. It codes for CASSAPGGYEQYF.

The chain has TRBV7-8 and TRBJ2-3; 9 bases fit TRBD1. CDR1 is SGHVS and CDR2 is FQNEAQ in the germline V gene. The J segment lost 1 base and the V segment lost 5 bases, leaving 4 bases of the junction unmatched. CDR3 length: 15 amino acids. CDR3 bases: TGTGCCAGCAGCGGGACAGGGTATGGCACAGATACGCAGTATTTT. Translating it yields CASSGTGYGTDTQYF.

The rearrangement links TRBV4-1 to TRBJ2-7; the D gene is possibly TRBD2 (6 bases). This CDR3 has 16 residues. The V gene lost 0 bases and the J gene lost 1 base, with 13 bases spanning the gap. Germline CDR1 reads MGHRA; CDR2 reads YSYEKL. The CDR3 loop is CASSQEPTGLSYEQYF. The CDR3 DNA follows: TGCGCCAGCAGCCAAGAGCCCACGGGACTTTCCTACGAGCAGTACTTC.

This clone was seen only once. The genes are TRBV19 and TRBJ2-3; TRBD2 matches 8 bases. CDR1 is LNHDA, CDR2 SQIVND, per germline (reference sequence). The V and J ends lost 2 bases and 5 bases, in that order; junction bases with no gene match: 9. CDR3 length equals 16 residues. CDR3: CASSISSAGGQDTQYF. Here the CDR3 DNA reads TGTGCCAGTAGTATAAGCTCCGCGGGAGGACAAGATACGCAGTATTTT.

CDR3 nucleotides: TGCAGCGCCGCGAGGGGGTTGGAAGCTTTCTTT. Translating gives CSAARGLEAFF. V usage is TRBV29-1 and J usage is TRBJ1-1; D perhaps matches TRBD1 (6 bases). The CDR3 extends over 11 amino acids. Germline CDR1 SQVTM, CDR2 ANQGSEA. V shed 7 bases and J shed 8 bases, with 14 bases lying between them.

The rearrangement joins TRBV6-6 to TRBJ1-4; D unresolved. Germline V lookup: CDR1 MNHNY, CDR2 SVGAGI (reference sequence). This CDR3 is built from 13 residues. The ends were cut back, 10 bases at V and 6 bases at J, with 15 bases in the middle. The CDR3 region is CATVSPSDEKLFF. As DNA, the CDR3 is TGTGCCACCGTTTCCCCCTCGGATGAAAAACTGTTTTTT.

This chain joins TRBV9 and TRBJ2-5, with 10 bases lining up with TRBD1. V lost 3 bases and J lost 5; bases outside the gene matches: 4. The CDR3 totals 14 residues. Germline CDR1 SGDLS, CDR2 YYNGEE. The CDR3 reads CASSEGQGWETQYF. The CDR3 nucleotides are TGTGCCAGCAGCGAGGGACAGGGGTGGGAGACCCAGTACTTC.